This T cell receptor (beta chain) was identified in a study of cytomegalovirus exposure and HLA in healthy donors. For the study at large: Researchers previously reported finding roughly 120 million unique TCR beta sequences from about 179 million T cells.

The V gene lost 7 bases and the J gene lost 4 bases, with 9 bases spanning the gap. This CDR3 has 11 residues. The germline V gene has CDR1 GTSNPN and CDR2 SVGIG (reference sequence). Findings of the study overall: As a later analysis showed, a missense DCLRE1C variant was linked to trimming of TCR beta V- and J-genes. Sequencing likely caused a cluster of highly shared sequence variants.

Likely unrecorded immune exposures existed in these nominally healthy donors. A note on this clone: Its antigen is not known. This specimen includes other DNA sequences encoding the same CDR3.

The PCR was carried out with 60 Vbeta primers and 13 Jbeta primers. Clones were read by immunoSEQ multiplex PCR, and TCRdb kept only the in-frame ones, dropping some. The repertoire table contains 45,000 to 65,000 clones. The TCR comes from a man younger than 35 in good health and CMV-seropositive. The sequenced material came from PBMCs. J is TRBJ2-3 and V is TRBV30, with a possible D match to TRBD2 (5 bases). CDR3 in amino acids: CASRTSDTQYF. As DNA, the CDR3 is TGTGCCTCCCGGACTTCAGATACGCAGTATTTT.